These 26 T cell receptor beta chains originate from one sample sequenced in a study of Ad26.COV2.S vaccination and SARS-CoV-2 variants. Noted treatment: approximately 18 received Ad26.COV2.S at low or high dose, single or two shots; about 5 received placebo; per-sample allocation not given. Sample collection was performed on day 63 after the first vaccine or placebo injection. Only in-frame clones appear in the TCRdb table, and some are missing; sequencing was by immunoSEQ multiplex PCR. The sample lists about 420,000 clones, 88% occurring once. The sample here was peripheral blood, taken in a trial of Ad26.COV2.S vaccine versus placebo. Source of these receptors: a person aged 18-65 years who received the Ad26.COV2.S COVID-19 vaccine or a placebo.

V usage is TRBV28 and J usage is TRBJ2-7, with 7 bases that match TRBD1. The V and J ends lost 4 bases and 0 bases, in that order; junction bases with no gene match: 9. There are 16 residues in the CDR3. Germline V gives CDR1 MDHEN, CDR2 SYDVKM. In DNA form, the CDR3 reads TGTGCCAGCAGTTCACACGACAGGGCTGGCTCCTACGAGCAGTACTTC. It is translated as CASSSHDRAGSYEQYF.

This rearrangement joins TRBV15 to TRBJ1-1; no definite D call. Trimming removed 0 bases from V and 5 bases from J, with 16 bases in between. Germline CDR1 is LNHNV and CDR2 is YYDKDF (reference sequence). This CDR3 has 16 amino acids. CDR3 in DNA: TGTGCCACCAGCAGAGATCGTAGTCCGGTGGGGACTGAAGCTTTCTTT. Amino acids: CATSRDRSPVGTEAFF.

V is TRBV7-9 and J is TRBJ1-1; no clear D. The ends were cut back, 6 bases at V and 7 bases at J, with 6 bases in the middle. The CDR3 loop spans 10 amino acids. Germline V lookup: CDR1 SEHNR, CDR2 FQNEAQ (reference sequence). The CDR3 region is CASSGSEAFF. The CDR3 DNA reads TGTGCCAGCAGTGGAAGTGAAGCTTTCTTT.

This clone was seen only once. Sequence at one end of the junction differs from germline and may be a read error. The chain employs TRBV7-7 and TRBJ2-2, with 7 positions matching TRBD2. Per the germline V gene, CDR1 is SSHAT and CDR2 is FNYEAQ (reference sequence). The CDR3 consists of 15 residues. The CDR3 is CASSSTGGNTGELFF. The DNA for the CDR3 is TGTGCTAGCAGCTCAACGGGGGGGAACACCGGGGAGCTGTTTTTT.

The V gene is TRBV30, the J gene TRBJ1-4; tentative D call: TRBD1 (5 bases). The germline gives CDR1 GTSNPN, CDR2 SVGIG (reference sequence). The CDR3 sequence is 14 residues long. V lost 0 bases to trimming and J lost 8 bases, with 13 bases between them. In DNA, the CDR3 is TGTGCCTGGAGTGTTGTAGGGGTGGGGGAAAAACTGTTTTTT. It is translated as CAWSVVGVGEKLFF.

The chain joins TRBV5-1 to TRBJ2-2; D is undetermined. This CDR3 is built from 16 residues. The germline V gene encodes CDR1 SGHRS and CDR2 YFSETQ. V was trimmed by 2 bases and J by 2 bases, leaving 13 bases between them. CDR3 DNA sequence: TGCGCCAGCAGCTTATTAGATCGATTCAACACCGGGGAGCTGTTTTTT. This translates into CASSLLDRFNTGELFF.

V gene TRBV5-6 combines with J gene TRBJ2-7; TRBD2 agrees at 9 bases. The trim removed 2 bases at V and 3 bases at J, leaving 3 bases unmatched. This CDR3 spans 14 amino acids. CDR1 is SGHDT, CDR2 YYEEEE, per germline. CDR3 region: CASSFGTSLYEQYF. The CDR3 bases are TGTGCCAGCAGCTTTGGGACTAGCCTCTACGAGCAGTACTTC.

The chain has TRBV19 and TRBJ2-2; unclear D gene. The CDR3 covers 15 residues. V gave up 6 bases and J gave up 0 bases, with 11 bases separating them. CDR1 and CDR2 (germline): LNHDA, SQIVND (reference sequence). DNA of the CDR3: TGTGCCAGTAGGACGGCTGCCGCGAACACCGGGGAGCTGTTTTTT. This gives the protein CASRTAAANTGELFF.

V is TRBV29-1 and J is TRBJ2-1; the D call may be TRBD1 or TRBD2 (5 bases each). V lost 2 bases and J lost 4, with 21 bases in between. CDR3 size: 17 residues. Germline V gene data show CDR1 as SQVTM and CDR2 as ANQGSEA. The CDR3 loop is CSVENPGWGRNYNEQFF. In nucleotides, the CDR3 is TGCAGCGTTGAAAACCCCGGTTGGGGACGGAATTACAATGAGCAGTTCTTC.

The CDR3: CASSQDLAGWGQETQYF. The CDR3 DNA reads as TGTGCCAGCAGCCAAGACTTAGCGGGTTGGGGACAAGAGACCCAGTACTTC. V is TRBV4-2 and J is TRBJ2-5; 7 bases map to TRBD2. V lost 0 bases, J lost 2 bases, and 9 bases stayed unmatched. CDR1 and CDR2 from the germline V gene are LGHNA and YNFKEQ. The CDR3 totals 17 residues.

The V and J genes are TRBV19 and TRBJ1-6; D possibly corresponds to TRBD1 (6 bases). Germline V gene sequence: CDR1 LNHDA, CDR2 SQIVND (reference sequence). Trimming shortened V by 4 bases and J by 7 bases, and 11 bases separated the two germline ends. The CDR3 sequence is 14 residues long. CDR3 region: CASSTDRSNSPLHF. CDR3 nucleotide sequence: TGTGCCAGTAGTACCGACAGGTCAAATTCACCCCTCCACTTT.

V is TRBV2 and J is TRBJ1-2, with D tentatively TRBD1 (6 bases). The CDR3 spans 14 residues. Trimming took off 8 bases at V and 2 bases at J, with 15 bases between the two ends. Germline V gene lookup returns CDR1 SNHLY and CDR2 FYNNEI. This CDR3 is CASGPRTANYGYTF. The CDR3 nucleotides read TGTGCCAGCGGCCCCCGGACAGCCAACTATGGCTACACCTTC.

The V call is TRBV7-9, the J call TRBJ2-5; D is ambiguous. Trimming left V 10 bases short and J 4 bases short, with 25 bases between. Germline V gene sequence: CDR1 SEHNR, CDR2 FQNEAQ (reference sequence). The CDR3 contains 16 residues. DNA for the CDR3: TGTGCCACCCACGGCCTTGCAGTAGGGTGGAGAGAGACCCAGTACTTC. It specifies CATHGLAVGWRETQYF.

V and J are TRBV7-3 and TRBJ2-5; 9 nucleotides align to TRBD1. V trimming: 5 bases; J trimming: 5 bases; junction bases outside the gene matches: 6. Germline loops: CDR1 SGHTA, CDR2 FQGTGA. This CDR3 comprises 14 residues. CDR3 coding DNA: TGTGCCAGCAGCCCAACAGGGGGCGGGGAGACCCAGTACTTC. Residues: CASSPTGGGETQYF.

The chain recombines TRBV29-1 with TRBJ2-1; no reliable D call. The V and J ends lost 4 bases and 0 bases respectively, with 10 bases between them. The germline V gene encodes CDR1 SQVTM and CDR2 ANQGSEA. The CDR3 has 14 amino acids. CDR3 nucleotide sequence: TGCAGCGTTGCCCAGGCAGTCTCCTACAATGAGCAGTTCTTC. Encoded protein: CSVAQAVSYNEQFF.

CDR3 DNA: TGTGCCAGCAGTTATCAGGGAAACCGCGGTGAAGCTTTCTTT. Its protein is CASSYQGNRGEAFF. V gene TRBV6-2 or TRBV6-3 combines with J gene TRBJ1-1; D may be TRBD1 (5 bases). Germline-derived CDR1 and CDR2 are MNHEY and SVGEGT. This CDR3 comprises 14 residues. V lost 3 bases and J 7 bases, leaving 15 bases between the germline ends.

The chain has TRBV19 and TRBJ2-3; possible D gene TRBD1, 6 bases. The CDR3 sequence is 15 residues long. Trimming pared 6 bases from V and 3 bases from J, leaving 16 bases between. In germline, CDR1 is LNHDA, CDR2 SQIVND (reference sequence). CDR3 in DNA: TGTGCCAGTAGGGGTGCAGGGGCGCCAACAGATACGCAGTATTTT. Residues: CASRGAGAPTDTQYF.

V gene TRBV19 combines with J gene TRBJ2-6; D ambiguous. Looked up from germline, CDR1 is LNHDA and CDR2 is SQIVND (reference sequence). Trimming cost V 1 base and J 8 bases, with 9 bases left between them. The CDR3 totals 14 residues. CDR3 in amino acids: CASSIVRTTNVLTF. For the CDR3, the DNA is TGTGCCAGTAGTATAGTCAGGACGACCAACGTCCTGACTTTC.

The chain has TRBV10-3 and TRBJ2-5; 9 bases agree with TRBD1. The CDR3 totals 13 residues. Unmatched junction bases numbered 1, after V lost 6 bases and J lost 2 bases. The germline V gene encodes CDR1 ENHRY and CDR2 SYGVKD. The CDR3 coding sequence is TGTGCCATCAGGACAGGGGGGCAAGAGACCCAGTACTTC. It codes for CAIRTGGQETQYF.

V usage is TRBV4-3 and J usage is TRBJ2-7, with 8 nucleotides matching TRBD2. The CDR3 runs 15 residues. V gave up 4 bases and J gave up 5 bases; unmatched junction bases: 10. Germline lookup yields CDR1 LGHNA and CDR2 YSLEER. CDR3 sequence (DNA): TGCGCCAGCAGCCCCGGGGGGGCGGGGGGTCACGAGCAGTACTTC. Its protein product is CASSPGGAGGHEQYF.

J is TRBJ2-6 and V is TRBV6-2 or TRBV6-3, with D unclear. V was trimmed by 1 base and J by 4 bases, leaving 5 bases between them. The CDR3 is 14 residues long. The germline CDR1 and CDR2 sequences are MNHEY and SVGEGT. In DNA form, the CDR3 reads TGTGCCAGCAGTTACTATACAGGGGCCAACGTCCTGACTTTC. The encoded protein is CASSYYTGANVLTF.

The chain links TRBV5-4 to TRBJ2-7, with TRBD1 identical over 12 bases. Germline V CDR1 and CDR2: SGHNT, YYREEE (reference sequence). V lost 4 bases, J lost 4 bases, and 6 bases stayed unmatched. CDR3 size: 15 residues. CDR3 protein: CASSPPGQGAYEQYF. In nucleotides, the CDR3 is TGTGCCAGCAGCCCTCCGGGACAGGGGGCGTACGAGCAGTACTTC.

As for this clone: Other DNA variants within this sample encode the same CDR3. The rearrangement uses TRBV3-1 (or the pseudogene TRBV3-2) and TRBJ2-1, with D maybe TRBD1 (5 bases). This CDR3 contains 12 residues. V lost 4 bases to trimming and J lost 10 bases, with 11 bases between them. Germline V lookup: CDR1 LGHDT, CDR2 YNNKEL (reference sequence). The CDR3 DNA is TGTGCCAGCAGCCGAGCGCCAGGGGAGCAGTTCTTC. Translated: CASSRAPGEQFF.

The V gene is TRBV12-5, the J gene TRBJ1-2; the D gene is possibly TRBD1 (6 bases). Germline CDR1 LGHNT, CDR2 FRNRAP. This CDR3 is 15 amino acids long. Trimming took 2 bases from V and 4 from J, leaving 14 bases between them. The CDR3 loop reads CASGLTLTGFYGYTF. Here the CDR3 DNA reads TGTGCTAGTGGTTTGACTCTGACAGGTTTCTATGGCTACACCTTC.

In this sample, this clone turned up a few times. V and J are TRBV19 and TRBJ2-1; TRBD2 matches 9 bases. CDR1 and CDR2 from the germline V gene are LNHDA and SQIVND (reference sequence). Trimming cost V 8 bases and J 15 bases; bases outside gene matches: 11. The length of the CDR3 is 12 residues. The CDR3 DNA sequence: TGTGCCAGTTCCGGGACTAGCCAGGACCTGTTCTTC. This translates into CASSGTSQDLFF.

The CDR3 DNA reads as TGTGCCAGCAGCTTCTCCCGGGTAGCGGGGGCGGACATTCAGTACTTC. Protein product: CASSFSRVAGADIQYF. The chain links TRBV7-2 to TRBJ2-4; 9 bases line up with TRBD2. Germline CDR1 reads SGHTA; CDR2 reads FQGNSA. This CDR3 spans 16 amino acids. Losses at the gene ends were 3 bases for V and 8 bases for J; bases not matched to a gene: 11.